This TCR beta chain was sequenced in a study of T cell changes during pregnancy in multiple sclerosis. Generated by immunoSEQ multiplex PCR, the TCRdb table keeps only in-frame clones and is missing some. The data contain just under 65,000 clones, about 90% of them seen just once; the ten biggest clones take up roughly 2.2%. This clone was seen just once. This TCR was sampled from a female donor in good health, enrolled as a control in a pregnancy study. Source: peripheral blood, taken in the second trimester of pregnancy.

CDR3 amino acids: CASSHIRDNQNIQYF. CDR3 DNA: TGTGCCAGCTCGCACATACGGGACAACCAAAACATTCAGTACTTC. The V and J genes are TRBV18 and TRBJ2-4; tentative D call: TRBD1 (6 bases). The CDR3 is 15 amino acids. The V gene lost 6 bases and the J gene lost 5 bases, with 17 bases spanning the gap. Germline V lookup: CDR1 KGHSH, CDR2 LQKENI.